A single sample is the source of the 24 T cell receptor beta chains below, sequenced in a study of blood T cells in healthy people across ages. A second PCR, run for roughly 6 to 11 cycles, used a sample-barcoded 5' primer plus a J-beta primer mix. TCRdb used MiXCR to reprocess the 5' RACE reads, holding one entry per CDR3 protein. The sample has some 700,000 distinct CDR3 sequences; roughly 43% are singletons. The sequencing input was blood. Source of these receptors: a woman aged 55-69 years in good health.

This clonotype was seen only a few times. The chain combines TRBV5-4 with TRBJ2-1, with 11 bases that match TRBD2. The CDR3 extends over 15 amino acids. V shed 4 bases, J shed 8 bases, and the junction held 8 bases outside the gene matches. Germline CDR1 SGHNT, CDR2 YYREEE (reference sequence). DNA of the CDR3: TGTGCCAGCAGCCAAACTAGCGGGAGTTCGGATGAGCAGTTCTTC. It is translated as CASSQTSGSSDEQFF.

The CDR3 protein is CSAPTELTYNEQFF. CDR3 DNA sequence: TGCAGTGCGCCCACCGAGCTTACCTACAATGAGCAGTTCTTC. The chain uses TRBV20-1 and TRBJ2-1; D gene uncertain. Germline V lookup: CDR1 DFQATT, CDR2 SNEGSKA (reference sequence). V lost 6 bases to trimming and J lost 2 bases, with 14 bases between them. The CDR3 length is 14 residues.

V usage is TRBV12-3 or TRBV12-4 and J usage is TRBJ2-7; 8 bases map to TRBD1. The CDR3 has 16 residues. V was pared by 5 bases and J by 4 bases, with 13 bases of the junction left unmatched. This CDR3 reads CASSAGTGHSRYEQYF. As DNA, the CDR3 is TGTGCCAGCAGTGCCGGGACAGGCCATTCACGGTACGAGCAGTACTTC.

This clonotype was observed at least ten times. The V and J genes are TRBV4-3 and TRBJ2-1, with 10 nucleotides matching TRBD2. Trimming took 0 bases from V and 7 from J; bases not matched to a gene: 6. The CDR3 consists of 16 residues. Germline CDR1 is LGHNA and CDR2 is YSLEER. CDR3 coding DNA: TGCGCCAGCAGCCAAGATTCTAGCGGGAGAGCAAATGAGCAGTTCTTC. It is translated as CASSQDSSGRANEQFF.

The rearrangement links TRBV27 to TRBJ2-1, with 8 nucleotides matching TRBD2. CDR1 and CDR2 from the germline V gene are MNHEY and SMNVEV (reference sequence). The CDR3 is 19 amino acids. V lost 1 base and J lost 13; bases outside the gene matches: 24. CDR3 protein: CASSLWSTGTRGGGETQFF. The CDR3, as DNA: TGTGCCAGCAGTTTATGGAGTACCGGGACTAGGGGCGGGGGAGAGACCCAGTTCTTC.

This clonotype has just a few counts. The CDR3: CASSPRTGDLYEQYF. CDR3 sequence (DNA): TGTGCCAGCAGCCCCCGGACAGGGGATCTCTACGAGCAGTACTTC. The chain uses TRBV11-2 and TRBJ2-7; 9 nucleotides align to TRBD1. This CDR3 comprises 15 residues. Trimming cost V 5 bases and J 3 bases; bases outside gene matches: 8. From germline, CDR1 is SGHAT and CDR2 FQNNGV.

The CDR3 nucleotides read TGTGCCAGCAGGCTCACCAAGGGACTAGCGGGGGGAACTAGCACAGATACGCAGTATTTT. Its translation is CASRLTKGLAGGTSTDTQYF. The J gene is TRBJ2-3, the V gene TRBV12-3 or TRBV12-4; 15 bases map to TRBD2. This CDR3 spans 20 amino acids. Trimming took 6 bases from V and 0 from J; bases not matched to a gene: 13.

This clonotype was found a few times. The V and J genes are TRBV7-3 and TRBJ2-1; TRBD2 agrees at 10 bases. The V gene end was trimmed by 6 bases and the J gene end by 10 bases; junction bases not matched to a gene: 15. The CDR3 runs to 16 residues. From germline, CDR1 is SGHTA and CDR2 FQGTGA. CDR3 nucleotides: TGTGCCAGCAGTCTGACCCGACGAGCGGGGGGGCAGGAGCAGTTCTTC. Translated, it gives CASSLTRRAGGQEQFF.

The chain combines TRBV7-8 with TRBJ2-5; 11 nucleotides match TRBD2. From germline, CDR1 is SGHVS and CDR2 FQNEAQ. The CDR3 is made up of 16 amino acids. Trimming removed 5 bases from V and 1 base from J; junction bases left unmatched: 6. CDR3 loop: CASSLIAGGIQETQYF. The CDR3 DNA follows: TGTGCCAGCAGCCTAATAGCGGGAGGGATCCAAGAGACCCAGTACTTC.

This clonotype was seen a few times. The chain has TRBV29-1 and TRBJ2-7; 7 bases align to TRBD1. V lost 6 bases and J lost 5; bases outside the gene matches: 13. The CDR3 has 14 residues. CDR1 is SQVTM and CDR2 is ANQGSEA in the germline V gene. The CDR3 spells CSVQTGTVSNEQYF. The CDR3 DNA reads TGCAGCGTACAAACGGGGACAGTCTCTAACGAGCAGTACTTC.

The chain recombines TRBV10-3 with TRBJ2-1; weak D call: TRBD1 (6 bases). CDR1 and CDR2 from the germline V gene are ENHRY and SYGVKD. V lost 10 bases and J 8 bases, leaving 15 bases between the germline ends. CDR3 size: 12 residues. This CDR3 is CATDRTGYEQFF. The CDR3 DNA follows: TGTGCCACCGATCGAACAGGGTATGAGCAGTTCTTC.

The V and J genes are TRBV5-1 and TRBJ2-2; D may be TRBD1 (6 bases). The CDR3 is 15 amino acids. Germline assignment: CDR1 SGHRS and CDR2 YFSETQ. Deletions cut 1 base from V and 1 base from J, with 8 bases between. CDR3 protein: CASSLPGQNTGELFF. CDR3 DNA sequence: TGCGCCAGCAGCTTGCCGGGACAGAACACCGGGGAGCTGTTTTTT.

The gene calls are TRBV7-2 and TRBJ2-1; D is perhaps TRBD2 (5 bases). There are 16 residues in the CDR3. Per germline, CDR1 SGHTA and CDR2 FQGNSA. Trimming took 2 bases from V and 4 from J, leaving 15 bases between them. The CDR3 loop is CASSLNGVQSYNEQFF. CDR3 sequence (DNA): TGTGCCAGCAGCTTAAACGGGGTACAATCTTACAATGAGCAGTTCTTC.

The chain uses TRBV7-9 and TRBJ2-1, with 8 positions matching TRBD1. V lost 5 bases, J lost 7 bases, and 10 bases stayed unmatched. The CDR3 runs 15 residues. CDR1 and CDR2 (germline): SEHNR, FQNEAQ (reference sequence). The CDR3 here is CASSLGTGPLNEQFF. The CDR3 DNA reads TGTGCCAGCAGCCTGGGGACAGGTCCGTTGAATGAGCAGTTCTTC.

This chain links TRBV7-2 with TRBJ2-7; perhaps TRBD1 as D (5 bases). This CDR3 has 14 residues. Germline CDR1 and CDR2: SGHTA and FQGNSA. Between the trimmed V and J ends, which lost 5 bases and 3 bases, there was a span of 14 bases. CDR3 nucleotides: TGTGCCAGCAGCCTCTACTGGGGCCGCTACGAGCAGTACTTC. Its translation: CASSLYWGRYEQYF.

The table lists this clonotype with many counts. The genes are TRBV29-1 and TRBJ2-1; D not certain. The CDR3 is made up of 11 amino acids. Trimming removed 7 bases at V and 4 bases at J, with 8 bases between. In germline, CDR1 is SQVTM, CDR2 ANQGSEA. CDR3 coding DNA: TGCAGCGGGGGAACATACAATGAGCAGTTCTTC. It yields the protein CSGGTYNEQFF.

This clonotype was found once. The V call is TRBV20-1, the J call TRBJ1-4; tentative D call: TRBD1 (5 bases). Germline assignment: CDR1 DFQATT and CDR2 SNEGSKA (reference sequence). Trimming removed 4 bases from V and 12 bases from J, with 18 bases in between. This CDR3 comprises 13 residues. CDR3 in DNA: TGCAGTGCTACAGGGACGGCGGTATTCGAACTGTTTTTT. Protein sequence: CSATGTAVFELFF.

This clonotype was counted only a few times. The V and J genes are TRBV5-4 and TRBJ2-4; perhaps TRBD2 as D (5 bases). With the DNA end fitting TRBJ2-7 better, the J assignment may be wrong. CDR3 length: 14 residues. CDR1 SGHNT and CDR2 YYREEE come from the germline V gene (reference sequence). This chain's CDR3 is CASSLDRGIGEQYF. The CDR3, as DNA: TGTGCCAGCAGCTTGGACAGAGGGATCGGCGAGCAGTACTTC.

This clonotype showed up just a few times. CDR3 bases: TGTGCCAGCAGTTACTCTGTGACTAGGAAAACTGAGCAGTTCTTC. Amino acid sequence: CASSYSVTRKTEQFF. This chain connects TRBV6-5 to TRBJ2-1; weak D call: TRBD2 (6 bases). V was shortened by 0 bases and J by 9 bases, with 15 bases between the two germline ends. The CDR3 covers 15 residues. Germline CDR1 and CDR2: MNHEY and SVGAGI.

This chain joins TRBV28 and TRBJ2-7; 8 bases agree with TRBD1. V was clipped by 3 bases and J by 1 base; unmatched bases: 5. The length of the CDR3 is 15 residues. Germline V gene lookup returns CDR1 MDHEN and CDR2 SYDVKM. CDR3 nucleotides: TGTGCCAGCAGTTTGTCAGGGGGCGCATCCTACGAGCAGTACTTC. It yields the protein CASSLSGGASYEQYF.

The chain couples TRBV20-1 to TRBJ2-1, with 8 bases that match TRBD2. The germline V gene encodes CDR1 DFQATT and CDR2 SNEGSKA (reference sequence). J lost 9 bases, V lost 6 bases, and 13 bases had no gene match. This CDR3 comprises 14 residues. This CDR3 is CSAISGNGMGEQFF. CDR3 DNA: TGCAGTGCCATTAGCGGGAACGGCATGGGTGAGCAGTTCTTC.

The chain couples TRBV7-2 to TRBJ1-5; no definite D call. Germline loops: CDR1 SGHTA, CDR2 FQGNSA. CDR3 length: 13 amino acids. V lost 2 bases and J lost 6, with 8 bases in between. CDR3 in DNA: TGTGCCAGCAGCTTATATACTGGTCAGCCCCAGCATTTT. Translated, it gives CASSLYTGQPQHF. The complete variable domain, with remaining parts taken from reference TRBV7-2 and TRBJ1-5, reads GAGVSQSPSNKVTEKGKDVELRCDPISGHTALYWYRQSLGQGLEFLIYFQGNSAPDKSGLPSDRFSAERTGGSVSTLTIQRTQQEDSAVYLCASSLYTGQPQHFGDGTRLSIL.

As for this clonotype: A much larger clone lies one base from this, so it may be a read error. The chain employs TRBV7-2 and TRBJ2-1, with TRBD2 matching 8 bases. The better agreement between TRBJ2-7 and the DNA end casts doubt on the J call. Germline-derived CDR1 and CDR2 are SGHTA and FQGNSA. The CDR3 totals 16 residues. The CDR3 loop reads CASSPPGGATYNEQYF. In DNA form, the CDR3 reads TGTGCCAGCAGCCCCCCGGGGGGGGCTACCTACAATGAGCAGTACTTC.

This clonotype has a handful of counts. The chain's CDR3 is CASSTGLAGLWSGANVLTF. In nucleotides, the CDR3 is TGTGCCAGCAGCACGGGACTAGCGGGACTATGGTCTGGGGCCAACGTCCTGACTTTC. The chain has TRBV7-9 and TRBJ2-6; 13 nucleotides line up with TRBD2. There are 19 residues in the CDR3. V gave up 5 bases and J gave up 1 base; unmatched junction bases: 8. Germline CDR1 is SEHNR and CDR2 is FQNEAQ (reference sequence).